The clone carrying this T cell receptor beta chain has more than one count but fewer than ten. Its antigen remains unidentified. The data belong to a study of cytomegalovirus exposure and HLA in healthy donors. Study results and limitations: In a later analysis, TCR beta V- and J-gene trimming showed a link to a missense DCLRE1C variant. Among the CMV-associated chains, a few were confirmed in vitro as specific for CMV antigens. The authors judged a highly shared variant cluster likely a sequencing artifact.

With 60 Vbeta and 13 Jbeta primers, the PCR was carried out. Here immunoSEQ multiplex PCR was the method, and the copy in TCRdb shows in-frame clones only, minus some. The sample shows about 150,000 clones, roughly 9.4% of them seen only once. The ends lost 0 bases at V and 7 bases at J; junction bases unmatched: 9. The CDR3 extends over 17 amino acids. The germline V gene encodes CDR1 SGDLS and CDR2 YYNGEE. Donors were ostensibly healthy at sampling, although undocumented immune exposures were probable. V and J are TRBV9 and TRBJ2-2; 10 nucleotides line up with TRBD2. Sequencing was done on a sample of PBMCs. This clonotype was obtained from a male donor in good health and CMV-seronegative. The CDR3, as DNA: TGTGCCAGCAGCGTAGGCTCTAGCGGGAGAGGGATCGGGGAGCTGTTTTTT. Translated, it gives CASSVGSSGRGIGELFF. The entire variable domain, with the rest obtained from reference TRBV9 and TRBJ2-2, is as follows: DSGVTQTPKHLITATGQRVTLRCSPRSGDLSVYWYQQSLDQGLQFLIQYYNGEERAKGNILERFSAQQFPDLHSELNLSSLELGDSALYFCASSVGSSGRGIGELFFGEGSRLTVL.